This T cell receptor beta chain derives from a study of beta chain features in type 1 diabetes. About the research overall: 107,917,701 sorted cells were examined across all samples. Findings and limits, study-wide: Fewer junction insertions and more nucleotide deletions appeared in type 1 diabetes patients. PCR might preferentially amplify shorter templates, equally in patients and controls.

Sorting produced populations that all topped 98% purity. A remark on this clone: Its antigen remains unknown.

Isolated RNA was reverse transcribed in full, so expressed TCRB transcripts were sequenced. Repertoires were generated with immunoSEQ multiplex PCR, while TCRdb's copy carries only in-frame clones and drops some. The table has a few hundred thousand clones, around 15% seen once. V lost 1 base, J lost 5 bases, and 11 bases stayed unmatched. Per the germline V gene, CDR1 is SGHNT and CDR2 is YYREEE (reference sequence). The CDR3 has 16 residues. Sequencing was carried out using naive CD4+ T cells from blood. This rearrangement joins TRBV5-4 to TRBJ2-5; TRBD2 agrees at 7 bases. The source is a woman under 30 in good health. The CDR3: CASSLKAGAALETQYF. The CDR3 bases are TGTGCCAGCAGCTTGAAGGCGGGAGCAGCTTTGGAGACCCAGTACTTC.